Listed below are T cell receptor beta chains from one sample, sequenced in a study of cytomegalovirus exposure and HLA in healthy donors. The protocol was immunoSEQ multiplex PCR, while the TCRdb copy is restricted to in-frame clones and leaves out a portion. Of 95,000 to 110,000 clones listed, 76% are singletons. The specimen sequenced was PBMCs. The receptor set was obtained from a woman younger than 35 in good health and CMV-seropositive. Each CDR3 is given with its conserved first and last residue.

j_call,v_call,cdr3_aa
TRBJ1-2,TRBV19,CASSPRTGRYGYTF
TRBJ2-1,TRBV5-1,CASSLASGTGFNEQFF
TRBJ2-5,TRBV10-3,CAISESSGRRTQYF
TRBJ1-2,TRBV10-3,CAITLDRDNYGYTF
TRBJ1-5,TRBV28,CASSLRETYQPQHF
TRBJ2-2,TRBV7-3,CASSSRWTGNTGELFF
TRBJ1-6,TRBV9,CASSGDTSPLHF
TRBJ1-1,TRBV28,CASSPRFRVNTEAFF
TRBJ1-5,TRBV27,CASSTSPVQPQHF
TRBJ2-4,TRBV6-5,CASSYGAGKNIQYF
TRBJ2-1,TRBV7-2,CASSFYESEQFF
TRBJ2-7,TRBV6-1,CAIRTGIGEQYF
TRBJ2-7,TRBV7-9,CASSSSGTGTSIGAEQYF
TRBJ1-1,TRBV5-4,CASSLETMNTEAFF
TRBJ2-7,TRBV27,CASSGTGGVYEQYF
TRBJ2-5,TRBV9,CASSERSGGETQYF
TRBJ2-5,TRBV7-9,CASSLDVSETQYF
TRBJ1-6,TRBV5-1,CASSLDMTGEIYNSPLHF
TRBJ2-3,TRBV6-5,CASSYSRQGTDTQYF
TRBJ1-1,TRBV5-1,CASSGGDSSGTEAFF
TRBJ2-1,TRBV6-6,CASRIPSGRGLNEQFF
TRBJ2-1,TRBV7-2,CASSPPGVYEQFF